These 23 T cell receptor beta chains originate from one sample sequenced in a study of T cells after yellow fever vaccination. Using its own MiXCR run on the 5' RACE reads, TCRdb lists one record per CDR3 protein. The table has about 630,000 distinct CDR3 sequences, over 9% seen once. Sequencing was performed on PBMCs, taken on the day of the yellow fever booster vaccination. These receptors were taken from a man in his thirties or forties who received the YFV17D yellow fever vaccine.

The gene calls are TRBV20-1 and TRBJ2-2; a weak D match, TRBD2 (5 bases). Germline V CDR1 and CDR2: DFQATT, SNEGSKA (reference sequence). There are 15 residues in the CDR3. The V and J ends lost 1 base and 0 bases respectively, with 9 bases between them. The CDR3 region has the DNA TGCAGTGCTAGAGTGGTTAGCGCGAACACCGGGGAGCTGTTTTTT. Protein product: CSARVVSANTGELFF.

V and J are TRBV20-1 and TRBJ2-5; D may be TRBD2 (5 bases). This CDR3 contains 13 residues. CDR1 and CDR2 (germline): DFQATT, SNEGSKA (reference sequence). V gave up 6 bases and J gave up 4 bases, with 15 bases separating them. CDR3 loop: CSAPSGSVETQYF. The CDR3 DNA sequence: TGCAGTGCCCCATCGGGGTCCGTAGAGACCCAGTACTTC.

This clonotype was counted between two and nine times. The genes are TRBV18 and TRBJ1-6; TRBD1 agrees at 7 bases. With V trimmed by 3 bases and J by 8 bases, 7 bases remained unmatched. Germline V gene lookup returns CDR1 KGHSH and CDR2 LQKENI. The CDR3 is 15 residues long. In DNA, the CDR3 is TGTGCCAGCTCACCCCGACAGGGAGGGGATTCACCCCTCCACTTT. It encodes CASSPRQGGDSPLHF.

This clonotype has more than one count but fewer than ten. The chain uses TRBV18 and TRBJ2-7; unclear D gene. Germline V gives CDR1 KGHSH, CDR2 LQKENI. The CDR3 runs 16 residues. Trimming pared 1 base from V and 0 bases from J, leaving 13 bases between. CDR3 coding DNA: TGTGCCAGCTCACCACAGGGTTCTGGAAGCTCCTACGAGCAGTACTTC. Translating it yields CASSPQGSGSSYEQYF.

Ten or more counts support this clonotype. The V and J genes are TRBV2 and TRBJ2-6; D possibly matches TRBD1 or TRBD2 (5 bases each). Per germline, CDR1 SNHLY and CDR2 FYNNEI. The CDR3 is made up of 15 amino acids. V dropped 4 bases and J dropped 4 bases, with 11 bases sitting between them. The chain's CDR3 is CASSVRGYGANVLTF. The CDR3 region has the DNA TGTGCCAGCAGTGTTCGGGGCTACGGGGCCAACGTCCTGACTTTC.

This rearrangement joins TRBV20-1 to TRBJ2-1, with D tentatively TRBD2 (5 bases). Germline CDR1 and CDR2: DFQATT and SNEGSKA (reference sequence). This CDR3 is built from 16 residues. The ends were cut back, 1 base at V and 0 bases at J, with 13 bases in the middle. CDR3 sequence reads: CSARVSSSSSYNEQFF. The CDR3, as DNA: TGCAGTGCTAGAGTTTCTAGCAGTAGCTCCTACAATGAGCAGTTCTTC.

The sample holds many counts of this clonotype. The rearrangement uses TRBV5-1 and TRBJ2-3, with D unclear. Looked up from germline, CDR1 is SGHRS and CDR2 is YFSETQ. This CDR3 is built from 12 residues. Trimming took off 5 bases at V and 1 base at J, with 5 bases between the two ends. The CDR3 loop reads CASSLRTDTQYF. The CDR3 bases are TGCGCCAGCAGTCTACGCACAGATACGCAGTATTTT.

This clonotype was seen a handful of times. The chain joins TRBV19 to TRBJ2-1; a weak D match, TRBD2 (6 bases). Germline CDR1 is LNHDA and CDR2 is SQIVND (reference sequence). V was clipped by 6 bases and J by 0 bases, with 15 bases between them. This CDR3 comprises 16 residues. CDR3 DNA: TGTGCCAGTAGCAAATTCGGGGGAGGCTCCTACAATGAGCAGTTCTTC. Residues: CASSKFGGGSYNEQFF.

The table lists this clonotype with a few counts. The chain links TRBV7-2 to TRBJ2-3, with TRBD2 as a possible D gene (5 bases). Trimming left V 1 base short and J 4 bases short, with 18 bases between. Germline V gene sequence: CDR1 SGHTA, CDR2 FQGNSA. The CDR3 spans 17 residues. CDR3 sequence reads: CASSLGLLRDGSDTQYF. CDR3 nucleotides: TGTGCCAGCAGCTTAGGCTTGCTCCGGGATGGGTCAGATACGCAGTATTTT.

In its sample, this clonotype was seen many times. The genes are TRBV7-2 and TRBJ2-2; 8 positions match TRBD1. The germline CDR1 and CDR2 sequences are SGHTA and FQGNSA. J was trimmed by 6 bases and V by 3 bases; bases with no gene match: 9. The CDR3 contains 16 residues. CDR3 nucleotides: TGTGCCAGCAGCTTCGAGACAGGGGCTATTCCCGGGGAGCTGTTTTTT. It encodes CASSFETGAIPGELFF.

The rearrangement links TRBV20-1 to TRBJ1-5, with a possible D match to TRBD1 (5 bases). The CDR3 extends over 12 amino acids. Germline CDR1 reads DFQATT; CDR2 reads SNEGSKA (reference sequence). V lost 3 bases and J lost 4, with 7 bases in between. This CDR3 reads CSASDRNQPQHF. DNA for the CDR3: TGCAGTGCTAGCGACAGAAATCAGCCCCAGCATTTT.

The chain carries TRBV7-2 and TRBJ2-4; a possible D gene is TRBD2 (5 bases). V shed 3 bases and J shed 1 base, with 13 bases lying between them. Germline CDR1 is SGHTA and CDR2 is FQGNSA. CDR3 length equals 16 residues. CDR3 in amino acids: CASSLAGTGAKNIQYF. The CDR3 DNA reads TGTGCCAGCAGCTTGGCCGGCACGGGGGCCAAAAACATTCAGTACTTC.

The chain carries TRBV20-1 and TRBJ2-7, with D perhaps given as TRBD1 or TRBD2 (5 bases each). V was trimmed by 5 bases and J by 4 bases, leaving 18 bases between them. Germline V gene lookup returns CDR1 DFQATT and CDR2 SNEGSKA (reference sequence). The CDR3 covers 14 residues. CDR3 sequence (DNA): TGCAGTGCTTACGGGGCTGGAGCGATATACGAGCAGTACTTC. Amino acids: CSAYGAGAIYEQYF.

This chain links TRBV19 with TRBJ2-6; TRBD1 might be the D (5 bases). Trimming cost V 2 bases and J 0 bases, with 14 bases left between them. This CDR3 has 18 amino acids. Germline V gives CDR1 LNHDA, CDR2 SQIVND (reference sequence). CDR3 sequence: CASSITIGRASGANVLTF. The CDR3 nucleotides read TGTGCCAGTAGTATAACTATAGGCAGGGCCTCTGGGGCCAACGTCCTGACTTTC.

The chain uses TRBV20-1 and TRBJ2-7, with a possible D match to TRBD2 (5 bases). Germline lookup yields CDR1 DFQATT and CDR2 SNEGSKA (reference sequence). The CDR3 totals 15 residues. The V gene lost 1 base and the J gene lost 3 bases, with 16 bases spanning the gap. This CDR3 reads CSARGRVQRFYEQYF. Here the CDR3 DNA reads TGCAGTGCTAGAGGGCGGGTCCAGCGGTTCTACGAGCAGTACTTC.

The sample holds a few counts of this clonotype. The chain links TRBV7-2 to TRBJ2-6; D ambiguous. This CDR3 has 15 amino acids. The germline V gene has CDR1 SGHTA and CDR2 FQGNSA. Trimming left V 5 bases short and J 1 base short, with 9 bases between. In nucleotides, the CDR3 is TGTGCCAGCAGCGCTAGGGAATCTGGGGCCAACGTCCTGACTTTC. This gives the protein CASSARESGANVLTF.

This clonotype appeared a few times. The genes are TRBV10-3 and TRBJ1-1; D unresolved. This CDR3 has 13 amino acids. Trimming took off 0 bases at V and 4 bases at J, with 6 bases between the two ends. CDR1 is ENHRY, CDR2 SYGVKD, per germline. CDR3 DNA: TGTGCCATCAGTGAGTCGAAGAGCACTGAAGCTTTCTTT. It is translated as CAISESKSTEAFF.

The chain is built from TRBV5-1 and TRBJ2-7, with 13 bases identical to TRBD2. This CDR3 contains 15 residues. With 4 bases clipped from V and 5 bases from J, the junction kept 6 bases outside the gene matches. Looked up from germline, CDR1 is SGHRS and CDR2 is YFSETQ. This CDR3 reads CASSPGLAGRDEQYF. The CDR3 nucleotides read TGCGCCAGCAGCCCGGGACTAGCGGGGCGGGACGAGCAGTACTTC.

This clonotype was seen a handful of times. The CDR3: CASTYDRSYNEQFF. CDR3 DNA: TGTGCCAGCACCTATGACCGCTCCTACAATGAGCAGTTCTTC. This rearrangement joins TRBV6-1 to TRBJ2-1, with D unclear. Germline V lookup: CDR1 MNHNS, CDR2 SASEGT. This CDR3 contains 14 residues. V was shortened by 7 bases and J by 0 bases, with 10 bases between the two germline ends.

The chain is built from TRBV7-9 and TRBJ2-7; unclear D gene. Germline CDR1 SEHNR, CDR2 FQNEAQ (reference sequence). The CDR3 consists of 14 residues. With 6 bases removed from V and 3 bases from J, the gap between germline ends came to 15 bases. The CDR3 region is CASSPSRMVYEQYF. The CDR3 DNA reads as TGTGCCAGCAGTCCCAGCCGGATGGTCTACGAGCAGTACTTC.

This clonotype turned up a few times. The J gene is TRBJ2-2, the V gene TRBV7-2; D remains ambiguous. Trimming took 1 base from V and 2 from J, leaving 11 bases between them. Per germline, CDR1 SGHTA and CDR2 FQGNSA. This CDR3 region has 16 residues. The CDR3: CASSLVALHNTGELFF. DNA of the CDR3: TGTGCCAGCAGCTTAGTGGCGTTGCATAACACCGGGGAGCTGTTTTTT.

In its sample, this clonotype was seen a few times. This chain links TRBV15 with TRBJ1-1; possible D gene TRBD1, 6 bases. CDR1 is LNHNV, CDR2 YYDKDF, per germline (reference sequence). Deletions cut 3 bases from V and 1 base from J, with 12 bases between. The CDR3 contains 15 residues. CDR3 protein: CATSRLTGPNTEAFF. Written as DNA, the CDR3 is TGTGCCACCAGCAGGTTAACAGGGCCGAACACTGAAGCTTTCTTT. Full variable domain (remainder filled in from reference TRBV15 and TRBJ1-1): DAMVIQNPRYQVTQFGKPVTLSCSQTLNHNVMYWYQQKSSQAPKLLFHYYDKDFNNEADTPDNFQSRRPNTSFCFLDIRSPGLGDTAMYLCATSRLTGPNTEAFFGQGTRLTVV.

This clonotype was observed a few times. The J gene is TRBJ2-7, the V gene TRBV7-8, with a possible D match to TRBD2 (7 bases). With 5 bases removed from V and 2 bases from J, the gap between germline ends came to 13 bases. Germline CDR1 SGHVS, CDR2 FQNEAQ. The CDR3 runs 14 residues. CDR3 coding DNA: TGTGCCAGCAGCGCAGCGGGGACAACCTACGAGCAGTACTTC. It specifies CASSAAGTTYEQYF.